Listed below are T cell receptor beta chains from one sample, sequenced in a study of T cell responses to AZD1222 COVID-19 vaccine. The repertoire was sequenced with immunoSEQ multiplex PCR; TCRdb's copy has only in-frame clones and lacks some. Of 150,000 to 200,000 clones detected, about 90% appear once; the ten largest clones hold roughly 6%. This specimen consisted of peripheral blood, obtained on day 0 of AZD1222 vaccination. These receptors all stem from an adult in good health. Both conserved end residues are part of each CDR3. The order of the fields is D gene, V gene, J gene, clone size, CDR3 protein, CDR3 DNA. D genes are given only for firm matches. Some rows mark clone size as missing; the rest say once, few, many or name a class of expanded clone.

d_gene: TRBD1
v_gene: TRBV5-1
j_gene: TRBJ2-5
abundance: -
CDR3aa: CASSRISGGLGETQYF
CDR3nt: TGCGCCAGCAGCAGGATATCAGGGGGCCTCGGGGAGACCCAGTACTTC

d_gene: -
v_gene: TRBV28
j_gene: TRBJ1-3
abundance: -
CDR3aa: CAIAGISGNTIYF
CDR3nt: TGTGCCATAGCAGGGATATCTGGAAACACCATATATTTT

d_gene: TRBD2
v_gene: TRBV18
j_gene: TRBJ2-3
abundance: -
CDR3aa: CASSPKASGTDTQYF
CDR3nt: TGTGCCAGCTCACCAAAGGCTAGCGGGACAGATACGCAGTATTTT

d_gene: TRBD2
v_gene: TRBV28
j_gene: TRBJ2-7
abundance: -
CDR3aa: CASSPGGGEQYF
CDR3nt: TGTGCCAGCAGTCCTGGGGGGGGCGAGCAGTACTTC

d_gene: TRBD1
v_gene: TRBV10-3
j_gene: TRBJ2-7
abundance: medium-sized
CDR3aa: CAIRGTGTYEQYF
CDR3nt: TGTGCCATCAGAGGGACAGGAACCTACGAGCAGTACTTC

d_gene: -
v_gene: TRBV5-1
j_gene: TRBJ2-1
abundance: -
CDR3aa: CASSLDLGALFF
CDR3nt: TGCGCCAGCAGCTTGGATCTGGGCGCACTGTTCTTC

d_gene: -
v_gene: TRBV18
j_gene: TRBJ1-3
abundance: -
CDR3aa: CASSPTTGTQLSGNTIYF
CDR3nt: TGTGCCAGCTCACCGACAACAGGGACTCAGCTCTCTGGAAACACCATATATTTT

d_gene: -
v_gene: TRBV6-2/TRBV6-3
j_gene: TRBJ1-1
abundance: -
CDR3aa: CASSLGRNTEAFF
CDR3nt: TGTGCCAGCAGTCTTGGACGAAACACTGAAGCTTTCTTT

d_gene: -
v_gene: TRBV11-2
j_gene: TRBJ1-6
abundance: once
CDR3aa: CASSSLPSSYNSPLHF
CDR3nt: TGTGCCAGCAGCAGTCTTCCGAGCTCCTATAATTCACCCCTCCACTTT

d_gene: -
v_gene: TRBV11-3
j_gene: TRBJ2-2
abundance: -
CDR3aa: CASSLGFAGELFF
CDR3nt: TGTGCCAGCAGCTTAGGCTTCGCCGGGGAGCTGTTTTTT

d_gene: -
v_gene: TRBV7-2
j_gene: TRBJ1-2
abundance: -
CDR3aa: CAASGGRREGYTF
CDR3nt: TGTGCCGCCTCGGGGGGGAGGAGAGAGGGCTACACCTTC

d_gene: -
v_gene: TRBV6-5
j_gene: TRBJ2-1
abundance: -
CDR3aa: CASLPGDFYNEQFF
CDR3nt: TGTGCCAGCCTCCCAGGGGACTTCTACAATGAGCAGTTCTTC

d_gene: TRBD2
v_gene: TRBV5-1
j_gene: TRBJ2-7
abundance: -
CDR3aa: CASSSGPGGEQYF
CDR3nt: TGCGCCAGCAGCTCGGGCCCGGGGGGCGAGCAGTACTTC

d_gene: -
v_gene: TRBV6-5
j_gene: TRBJ2-7
abundance: -
CDR3aa: CASSYAHGSYEQYF
CDR3nt: TGTGCCAGCAGTTACGCTCACGGGTCCTACGAGCAGTACTTC

d_gene: TRBD1
v_gene: TRBV6-6
j_gene: TRBJ2-5
abundance: -
CDR3aa: CASTPDRGGETQYF
CDR3nt: TGTGCCAGCACCCCCGACAGGGGAGGTGAGACCCAGTACTTC

d_gene: TRBD1
v_gene: TRBV28
j_gene: TRBJ1-3
abundance: -
CDR3aa: CASTGTGGSHSGNTIYF
CDR3nt: TGTGCCAGCACTGGGACAGGGGGTTCCCACTCTGGAAACACCATATATTTT

d_gene: TRBD2
v_gene: TRBV5-1
j_gene: TRBJ2-3
abundance: -
CDR3aa: CASSLDAGGSGLDTQYF
CDR3nt: TGCGCCAGCAGCTTGGACGCGGGAGGGAGTGGGCTAGATACGCAGTATTTT

d_gene: -
v_gene: TRBV12-3/TRBV12-4
j_gene: TRBJ1-5
abundance: few
CDR3aa: CASSLEGYQPQHF
CDR3nt: TGTGCCAGCAGTTTAGAGGGGTATCAGCCCCAGCATTTT

d_gene: TRBD2
v_gene: TRBV19
j_gene: TRBJ2-4
abundance: -
CDR3aa: CASRTDGGTAKNIQYF
CDR3nt: TGTGCCAGTAGGACCGACGGGGGGACCGCCAAAAACATTCAGTACTTC

d_gene: TRBD1
v_gene: TRBV6-5
j_gene: TRBJ1-1
abundance: -
CDR3aa: CASSSGGATEAFF
CDR3nt: TGTGCCAGCAGTTCAGGGGGTGCCACTGAAGCTTTCTTT

d_gene: -
v_gene: TRBV3-1/TRBV3-2
j_gene: TRBJ1-5
abundance: -
CDR3aa: CASSPSKGDNQPQHF
CDR3nt: TGTGCCAGCAGCCCATCCAAGGGCGACAATCAGCCCCAGCATTTT

d_gene: -
v_gene: TRBV9
j_gene: TRBJ1-2
abundance: -
CDR3aa: CASSVVGSNYGYTF
CDR3nt: TGTGCCAGCAGCGTAGTTGGTTCTAACTATGGCTACACCTTC

d_gene: -
v_gene: TRBV27
j_gene: TRBJ1-1
abundance: -
CDR3aa: CASSFRGGGTEAFF
CDR3nt: TGTGCCAGCAGTTTCCGTGGGGGGGGCACTGAAGCTTTCTTT

d_gene: TRBD1
v_gene: TRBV7-2
j_gene: TRBJ2-1
abundance: -
CDR3aa: CASSLSGTAYNEQFF
CDR3nt: TGTGCCAGCAGCTTGTCCGGGACAGCGTACAATGAGCAGTTCTTC